Below, 5 T cell receptor beta chains from the same sample are listed, as sequenced in a study of T cell repertoires in ileal Crohn's disease. The data were produced by immunoSEQ multiplex PCR, yet TCRdb's version contains in-frame clones alone and is incomplete. The data show over 8,500 clones, with less than 85% seen just once and approximately 7% held by the top ten. Time point specified: neoterminal ileum biopsy at postoperative endoscopy, about 6 months after surgery. The specimen was ileal tissue. Receptors originate from an adult with Crohn's disease.

This clone came up a few times. The chain joins TRBV28 to TRBJ2-7; tentative D call: TRBD1 (5 bases). This CDR3 has 12 amino acids. Trimming shortened V by 3 bases and J by 7 bases, and 10 bases separated the two germline ends. The germline CDR1 and CDR2 sequences are MDHEN and SYDVKM. CDR3 residues: CASSFGQGEQYF. The CDR3 nucleotides are TGTGCCAGCAGTTTTGGGCAGGGAGAGCAGTACTTC.

The chain couples TRBV5-6 to TRBJ2-3; 7 bases fit TRBD1. Germline loops: CDR1 SGHDT, CDR2 YYEEEE. This CDR3 has 17 amino acids. Unmatched junction bases numbered 14, after V lost 5 bases and J lost 2 bases. This CDR3 is CASSFKGMTGFTDTQYF. As DNA, the CDR3 is TGTGCCAGCAGTTTTAAGGGAATGACAGGGTTCACAGATACGCAGTATTTT.

The V gene is TRBV6-4, the J gene TRBJ2-2; no definite D call. The CDR3 is made up of 14 amino acids. V lost 0 bases, J lost 2 bases, and 4 bases lay in between. The germline V gene has CDR1 MRHNA and CDR2 SNTAGT. In DNA form, the CDR3 reads TGTGCCAGCAGTGACTCGACTAACACCGGGGAGCTGTTTTTT. Its protein is CASSDSTNTGELFF.

V gene TRBV19 combines with J gene TRBJ2-2, with D possibly being TRBD1 (6 bases). The V gene lost 5 bases and the J gene lost 0 bases, with 10 bases spanning the gap. Germline V gene lookup returns CDR1 LNHDA and CDR2 SQIVND (reference sequence). The CDR3 has 15 amino acids. This CDR3 is CASSPGQPNTGELFF. The CDR3 coding sequence is TGTGCCAGTAGTCCGGGACAACCGAACACCGGGGAGCTGTTTTTT.

The chain links TRBV19 to TRBJ1-5; 7 bases map to TRBD1. V shed 4 bases, J shed 4 bases, and the junction held 4 bases outside the gene matches. This CDR3 is 14 amino acids long. From germline, CDR1 is LNHDA and CDR2 SQIVND (reference sequence). Here the CDR3 DNA reads TGTGCCAGTAGTACCGGGACAGATAATCAGCCCCAGCATTTT. Its protein product is CASSTGTDNQPQHF.